This T cell receptor beta chain was observed in a study of cytomegalovirus exposure and HLA in healthy donors. The PCR used 60 Vbeta and 13 Jbeta primers. TCRdb's table, derived via immunoSEQ multiplex PCR, lists solely in-frame clones and lacks some. Of roughly 170,000 clones in the sample, 80% were seen once. The ends lost 5 bases at V and 1 base at J; junction bases unmatched: 2. The CDR3 is 15 residues long. CDR1 is MNHNS and CDR2 is SASEGT in the germline V gene. V is TRBV6-1 and J is TRBJ2-5; 12 nucleotides line up with TRBD2. Specimen: PBMCs. This sequence originates from a young man in good health and CMV-seropositive. The CDR3 is CASSKGLAGQETQYF. CDR3 nucleotide sequence: TGTGCCAGCAGTAAGGGACTAGCGGGCCAAGAGACCCAGTACTTC.